This T cell receptor (beta chain) was sequenced for a study of cytomegalovirus exposure and HLA in healthy donors. Study-wide results and caveats: Subsequent analysis of the 120 or so validation repertoires found a tendency for first-cohort TCR clusters to co-occur. Most TCRs appeared rarely, but some public TCRs recurred in many donors. Reportedly, cytomegalovirus status was diagnosed with high sensitivity and specificity.

The sample holds a few counts of this clone. Its antigen is not identified. Trimming took 5 bases from V and 16 from J; bases not matched to a gene: 13. The V gene's germline CDR1 is SGHAT and CDR2 FQNNGV. This CDR3 spans 13 amino acids. Sequencing was performed with immunoSEQ multiplex PCR; in TCRdb, only in-frame clones are kept and a portion is missing. This sample has around 220,000 clones, with approximately 88% found just once. Sequenced sample: PBMCs. V and J are TRBV11-2 and TRBJ1-5, with 8 bases identical to TRBD1. This TCR was recovered from a woman aged 25 to 39 in good health and CMV-seropositive. CDR3 amino acids: CASSTERQGIKHF. The DNA of the CDR3 is TGTGCCAGCAGCACAGAGAGACAGGGGATCAAACATTTT.